Following are 26 T cell receptor beta chains from one sample sequenced in a study of T cells in Graves' hyperthyroidism and ophthalmopathy. What was amplified from RNA transcripts were TCR beta CDR3 regions. First-round RT-PCR targeting the TCR CDR3 was performed with the HTBI primer set. TCRdb reprocessed the multiplex PCR reads via MiXCR and lists one record per CDR3 protein. The top ten clones hold about a tenth of a sample with under 800,000 distinct CDR3 sequences, 14% of them seen once. Sequenced input: blood. The receptors derive from a young woman with Graves' hyperthyroidism.

This clonotype was found a few times. The V gene is TRBV12-3 or TRBV12-4, the J gene TRBJ2-1; 9 positions match TRBD2. This CDR3 contains 14 residues. J gave up 6 bases and V 7 bases, and 7 bases lay outside the gene matches. CDR3 protein: CASKREARSNEQFF. The CDR3 DNA is TGTGCCAGCAAGCGGGAGGCAAGGAGCAATGAGCAGTTCTTC.

This clonotype was seen a few times. The chain combines TRBV19 with TRBJ2-1; 12 positions match TRBD2. Germline assignment: CDR1 LNHDA and CDR2 SQIVND (reference sequence). V lost 4 bases, J lost 1 base, and 5 bases stayed unmatched. This CDR3 has 17 amino acids. This CDR3 reads CASSTRLAGASYNEQFF. As DNA, the CDR3 is TGTGCCAGTAGTACAAGACTAGCGGGAGCGTCCTACAATGAGCAGTTCTTC.

This clonotype was found a few times. The rearrangement joins TRBV4-1 to TRBJ1-1, with TRBD1 as a possible D gene (5 bases). The CDR3 loop spans 16 amino acids. CDR1 is MGHRA and CDR2 is YSYEKL in the germline V gene. Between the trimmed V and J ends, which lost 2 bases and 2 bases, there was a span of 15 bases. CDR3 DNA sequence: TGCGCCAGCAGCCAACCGGGACCGGCAACTAACACTGAAGCTTTCTTT. It encodes CASSQPGPATNTEAFF.

The genes are TRBV7-2 and TRBJ1-3; TRBD1 agrees at 7 bases. The CDR3 runs to 15 residues. Per the germline V gene, CDR1 is SGHTA and CDR2 is FQGNSA. V was pared by 4 bases and J by 2 bases, with 5 bases of the junction left unmatched. CDR3 amino acids: CASSSFQGAGNTIYF. CDR3 coding DNA: TGTGCCAGCAGCTCGTTCCAGGGGGCTGGAAACACCATATATTTT.

The chain links TRBV12-3 or TRBV12-4 to TRBJ2-7, with 8 positions matching TRBD2. V shed 3 bases and J 3 bases; nucleotides not matched to a gene: 10. The CDR3 covers 16 residues. Here the CDR3 DNA reads TGTGCCAGCAGTTTCGGTGCCGGGAGGGCCAGCTACGAGCAGTACTTC. As protein: CASSFGAGRASYEQYF.

The sample holds many counts of this clonotype. This rearrangement joins TRBV7-2 to TRBJ2-1; tentatively, D is TRBD1 (5 bases). Germline V gene lookup returns CDR1 SGHTA and CDR2 FQGNSA. The CDR3 spans 14 residues. V lost 1 base, J lost 4 bases, and 8 bases lay in between. The CDR3 loop reads CASSLEQAYNEQFF. The CDR3 DNA sequence: TGTGCCAGCAGCTTAGAACAGGCGTACAATGAGCAGTTCTTC. The full variable domain, completed using reference TRBV7-2 and TRBJ2-1, is GAGVSQSPSNKVTEKGKDVELRCDPISGHTALYWYRQSLGQGLEFLIYFQGNSAPDKSGLPSDRFSAERTGGSVSTLTIQRTQQEDSAVYLCASSLEQAYNEQFFGPGTRLTVL.

This clonotype has ten or more counts. The chain combines TRBV6-1 with TRBJ2-1, with D possibly TRBD2 on 5 matching bases. The CDR3 consists of 16 residues. The V gene's germline CDR1 is MNHNS and CDR2 SASEGT. The ends were cut back, 6 bases at V and 3 bases at J, with 18 bases in the middle. Written as DNA, the CDR3 is TGTGCCAGCAGCCGCGAGGCGGGCGGAGACTACAATGAGCAGTTCTTC. Amino acid sequence: CASSREAGGDYNEQFF.

J is TRBJ2-3 and V is TRBV9; 9 nucleotides match TRBD2. The CDR3 loop spans 16 amino acids. With 4 bases clipped from V and 4 bases from J, the junction kept 10 bases outside the gene matches. The germline V gene encodes CDR1 SGDLS and CDR2 YYNGEE. CDR3 sequence reads: CASSPGTSRPADTQYF. CDR3 DNA sequence: TGTGCCAGCAGCCCGGGGACTAGCAGACCGGCAGATACGCAGTATTTT.

This clonotype was detected many times. This chain uses TRBV6-1 with TRBJ2-2, with TRBD1 matching 10 bases. The CDR3 spans 15 residues. The V gene's germline CDR1 is MNHNS and CDR2 SASEGT. The V segment lost 5 bases and the J segment 5 bases; nucleotides outside the gene matches: 5. The CDR3 coding sequence is TGTGCCAGCAGTCGACAGGGGGCGGGAACCGGGGAGCTGTTTTTT. Translated: CASSRQGAGTGELFF.

A few counts support this clonotype. The V and J genes are TRBV19 and TRBJ1-5; 8 bases map to TRBD1. The CDR3 totals 16 residues. Germline assignment: CDR1 LNHDA and CDR2 SQIVND (reference sequence). With 5 bases clipped from V and 0 bases from J, the junction kept 6 bases outside the gene matches. In DNA, the CDR3 is TGTGCCAGTAGTTACGGGACAGGCTATAGCAATCAGCCCCAGCATTTT. Translation gives CASSYGTGYSNQPQHF.

This clonotype was counted ten times or more. This sequence joins TRBV7-2 and TRBJ2-3, with D possibly TRBD2 on 5 matching bases. Trimming took 2 bases from V and 5 from J, leaving 17 bases between them. Germline loops: CDR1 SGHTA, CDR2 FQGNSA. CDR3 length: 16 residues. Here the CDR3 DNA reads TGTGCCAGCAGCTTACGGTCCCGGGAACGGGGAGATACGCAGTATTTT. This sequence encodes CASSLRSRERGDTQYF.

The chain combines TRBV19 with TRBJ1-1; a weak D match, TRBD1 (6 bases). The CDR3 totals 15 residues. The germline V gene encodes CDR1 LNHDA and CDR2 SQIVND (reference sequence). V lost 6 bases, J lost 6 bases, and 20 bases lay in between. CDR3 sequence: CASRGGSGAPAEAFF. Here the CDR3 DNA reads TGTGCCAGTAGAGGGGGATCGGGGGCGCCAGCTGAAGCTTTCTTT.

On this clonotype: Given a much more abundant clone one base away, this may be a read error. The chain links TRBV6-2 or TRBV6-3 to TRBJ1-1; a possible D gene is TRBD1 (5 bases). The CDR3 covers 17 residues. V gave up 5 bases and J gave up 3 bases, with 22 bases separating them. Looked up from germline, CDR1 is MNHEY and CDR2 is SVGEGT. The chain's CDR3 is CASSPRLRQLMDTEAFF. CDR3 DNA: TGTGCCAGCAGTCCCCGGCTTCGACAGCTCATGGACACTGAAGCTTTCTTT.

This clonotype was observed a few times. The chain employs TRBV20-1 and TRBJ2-4; tentatively, D is TRBD1 or TRBD2 (5 bases each). This CDR3 has 16 amino acids. The germline gives CDR1 DFQATT, CDR2 SNEGSKA (reference sequence). V lost 5 bases to trimming and J lost 5 bases, with 22 bases between them. The CDR3 sequence: CSALQQTTGTQNIQYF. The CDR3 bases are TGCAGTGCTCTACAGCAAACAACCGGGACCCAAAACATTCAGTACTTC.

This clonotype was detected ten times or more. V and J are TRBV11-2 and TRBJ2-3, with 11 bases identical to TRBD2. The CDR3 consists of 17 residues. The V segment lost 2 bases and the J segment 3 bases; nucleotides outside the gene matches: 7. The V gene's germline CDR1 is SGHAT and CDR2 FQNNGV. The CDR3 is CASSLPLTSGKTDTQYF. Written as DNA, the CDR3 is TGTGCCAGCAGCTTACCCCTGACTAGCGGGAAGACAGATACGCAGTATTTT.

V usage is TRBV28 and J usage is TRBJ2-7, with 13 bases lining up with TRBD2. Trimming cost V 2 bases and J 2 bases; bases outside gene matches: 12. The germline V gene encodes CDR1 MDHEN and CDR2 SYDVKM. This CDR3 contains 19 residues. CDR3 sequence (DNA): TGTGCCAGCAGTTTAGATCCCGGGACTAGCGGGGCGCGTACCTACGAGCAGTACTTC. Translating gives CASSLDPGTSGARTYEQYF.

This clonotype was recorded only once. This is likely a read error, given that the CDR3 carries no conserved phenylalanine or tryptophan at its end. The rearrangement uses TRBV27 and TRBJ2-5; TRBD2 is a possible D gene (5 bases). The V gene lost 3 bases and the J gene lost 5 bases, with 10 bases spanning the gap. This CDR3 has 13 residues. Germline V gives CDR1 MNHEY, CDR2 SMNVEV (reference sequence). The CDR3 loop reads CASSFEGGETQYL. The DNA of the CDR3 is TGTGCCAGCAGTTTTGAGGGTGGGGAGACCCAGTACCTC.

This clonotype was recorded a few times. The chain's CDR3 is CASSVGGTLSDEQYF. CDR3 bases: TGTGCCAGCAGCGTAGGCGGTACTCTATCGGATGAGCAGTACTTC. This rearrangement joins TRBV9 to TRBJ2-7; D gene ambiguous. The V end lost 0 bases, the J end lost 7 bases, and 17 bases lay between the germline ends. This CDR3 is built from 15 residues. CDR1 and CDR2 from the germline V gene are SGDLS and YYNGEE.

J is TRBJ2-3 and V is TRBV5-1; D remains unclear. Germline lookup yields CDR1 SGHRS and CDR2 YFSETQ. V was trimmed by 1 base and J by 5 bases, leaving 8 bases between them. The CDR3 totals 13 residues. The CDR3, as DNA: TGCGCCAGCAGCTTGATCGCGCGAGATACGCAGTATTTT. Translation gives CASSLIARDTQYF.

This clonotype was detected a few times. V and J are TRBV10-1 and TRBJ2-2; unclear D gene. V was cut by 2 bases and J by 5 bases, with 9 bases left in between. The CDR3 consists of 14 residues. CDR1 is WNHNN, CDR2 SYGVQD, per germline (reference sequence). The CDR3 bases are TGCGCCAGCAGTGAGGGGTTTTGGACCGGGGAGCTGTTTTTT. Its translation: CASSEGFWTGELFF.

This clonotype was picked up a small number of times. V gene TRBV4-2 combines with J gene TRBJ1-1; TRBD1 might be the D (6 bases). The CDR3 runs 17 residues. Germline CDR1 is LGHNA and CDR2 is YNFKEQ. Trimming cost V 2 bases and J 1 base, with 17 bases left between them. CDR3 amino acids: CASSQLTGGGGNTEAFF. In DNA, the CDR3 is TGTGCCAGCAGCCAATTGACAGGCGGGGGGGGGAACACTGAAGCTTTCTTT.

This clonotype was counted many times. This chain uses TRBV10-1 with TRBJ1-2, with 8 bases lining up with TRBD1. J gave up 9 bases and V 7 bases, and 19 bases lay outside the gene matches. Germline CDR1 and CDR2: WNHNN and SYGVQD (reference sequence). The CDR3 covers 16 residues. CDR3 bases: TGCGCCAGCAACCTATGCCGGGACAGGTCGGTGGATAGCTACACCTTC. Translated: CASNLCRDRSVDSYTF.

With regard to this clonotype: A junction end diverges from the germline sequence, so it may reflect a read error. The genes are TRBV28 and TRBJ2-5, with 8 positions matching TRBD2. This CDR3 region has 12 residues. Germline CDR1 reads MDHEN; CDR2 reads SYDVKM. The CDR3 protein is CASTPGLAGPHF. In DNA, the CDR3 is TGTGCCAGCACCCCGGGGCTAGCGGGCCCGCACTTC.

This clonotype occurred many times. The rearrangement joins TRBV6-2 or TRBV6-3 to TRBJ2-7; TRBD2 agrees at 8 bases. Germline V gives CDR1 MNHEY, CDR2 SVGEGT. V was pared by 6 bases and J by 4 bases, with 8 bases of the junction left unmatched. The CDR3 spans 14 residues. As DNA, the CDR3 is TGTGCCAGCAGCTCCGTTAGCGGGATGTACGAGCAGTACTTC. Its translation is CASSSVSGMYEQYF.

This clonotype was seen more than once but under ten times. The rearrangement joins TRBV10-2 to TRBJ2-7, with TRBD2 identical over 8 bases. The CDR3 consists of 15 residues. The germline gives CDR1 WSHSY, CDR2 SAAADI. J lost 4 bases, V lost 3 bases, and 8 bases had no gene match. The CDR3 nucleotides read TGCGCCAGCAGTGAACGAGCGGGAGTCCCTTACGAGCAGTACTTC. Translating gives CASSERAGVPYEQYF.

This clonotype was observed many times. V and J are TRBV3-1 and TRBJ2-7; D may be TRBD2 (5 bases). Germline V gene lookup returns CDR1 LGHDT and CDR2 YNNKEL (reference sequence). The germline V and J ends were trimmed by 8 bases and 5 bases, with 16 bases remaining between them. The CDR3 consists of 13 residues. CDR3 amino acids: CASYSSEGDEQYF. The CDR3 bases are TGTGCCAGCTACTCTTCTGAGGGCGACGAGCAGTACTTC.